The sequence of this TCR beta chain was determined in a study of T-cell memory formation after mild COVID-19. The CDR3 has 17 amino acids. V lost 4 bases to trimming and J lost 2 bases; unmatched junction nucleotides: 10. Germline loops: CDR1 SGHTA, CDR2 FQGTGA. With respect to this clonotype: As yet, its antigen is unknown.

Overall study results and limits: Shrinking CD4+ clones were chiefly CM and EM; CD8+ ones were chiefly EMRA.

TCRdb independently ran MiXCR on the 5' RACE reads; one entry per CDR3 protein. The table records hundreds of thousands of distinct CDR3 sequences, around 28% of them present only once. The TCR originated in an adult woman who had mild COVID-19 (a few samples of this study predate the infection). Cell type and time point are not known. The chain uses TRBV7-3 and TRBJ2-1, with 8 bases identical to TRBD2. Sequencing input: PBMCs or a T cell subset sorted from them (not recorded which). The chain's CDR3 is CASSYLPREAPYNEQFF. The CDR3 nucleotides read TGTGCCAGCAGCTACCTCCCGCGGGAGGCGCCCTACAATGAGCAGTTCTTC. Full variable domain (rest looked up from reference TRBV7-3 and TRBJ2-1): GAGVSQTPSNKVTEKGKYVELRCDPISGHTALYWYRQSLGQGPEFLIYFQGTGAADDSGLPNDRFFAVRPEGSVSTLKIQRTERGDSAVYLCASSYLPREAPYNEQFFGPGTRLTVL.